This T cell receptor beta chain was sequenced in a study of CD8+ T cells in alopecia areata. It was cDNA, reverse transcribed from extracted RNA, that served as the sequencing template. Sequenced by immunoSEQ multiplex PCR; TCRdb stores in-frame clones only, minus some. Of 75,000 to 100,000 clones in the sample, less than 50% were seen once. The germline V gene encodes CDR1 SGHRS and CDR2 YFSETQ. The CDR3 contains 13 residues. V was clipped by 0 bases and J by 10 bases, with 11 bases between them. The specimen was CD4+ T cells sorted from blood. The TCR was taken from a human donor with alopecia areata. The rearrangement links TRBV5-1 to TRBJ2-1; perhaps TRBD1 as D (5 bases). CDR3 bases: TGCGCCAGCAGCTTGGATAGGGGAAGGGAGCAGTTCTTC. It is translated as CASSLDRGREQFF.